This entry is about one T cell receptor (beta chain). There is no known antigen for this receptor. Per-base quality was not reported, and no clone a single base away is much larger than it. Trimming removed 5 bases from V and 6 bases from J, leaving 15 bases between the germline ends. The germline V gene specifies LGHNA as CDR1 and YSLEER as CDR2. The CDR3 sequence holds 14 residues, the cysteine and phenylalanine included. The kept DNA is CDR3 alone, 42 bases in frame from the first base. This entry belongs to a study of blood T cell repertoires in COVID-19 (TCRdb year 2020). Regarding the study in general: The collaborator samples originated in the United States, Italy and Spain and spanned the acute and convalescent phases of COVID-19. The prospective study material was composed of cDNA or gDNA derived from T cells, B-cell-depleted T cells, or PBMCs. Deeply sampled blood TCRbeta repertoires from subjects exposed to, actively infected with, or recovered from COVID-19 were included in the dataset. A freely available public database, intended as a resource for researchers studying the immune response to SARS-CoV-2, is where the repertoires were released. The samples were drawn from two sources: the first 160 participants of the ongoing ImmuneRACE study, and about 1,300 subjects contributed by 6 global collaborators. Sample metadata almost always included a de-identified subject ID, COVID-19 status, age in years and sex. Where HLA class I and class II types were available, the types were taken from metadata supplied by the sample provider, not from assay-based typing. General findings and caveats noted by the study authors: The amount of clinical and demographic metadata varied by source and participant and was provided uncurated.

Another Seattle source contributed samples from volunteer blood donors who had recovered from COVID-19. Each collaborating institution followed its own protocols to collect whole blood in K2EDTA tubes. Collaborator samples were shipped for TCRbeta analysis as frozen whole blood, isolated PBMCs, or DNA extracted from either sample type. TCRbeta CDR3 regions were amplified from genomic DNA by means of the immunoSEQ Assay, a bias-controlled multiplex PCR. The paper's data handling went like this. Within the assay, amplification of reference gene primers was used to estimate how many nucleated cells each sample contained. To quantify the absolute abundance of each unique TCRbeta CDR3 rearrangement, sequence reads were collapsed and filtered. For each sample, productive Simpson clonality was calculated as the square root of Simpson's diversity index over productive rearrangements. TCRdb provides this immuneACCESS table in a form limited to in-frame rearrangements. Some clones are lacking; in checked studies, under half of them reflect an unresolved V gene, and why the rest are absent is not known. V and J calls and clone size are copied from that table; D and trimming were computed from the DNA. This sample holds about 130,000 clones; around 87% were observed only once. The ten largest account for about 17% of the sample.

This chain joins TRBV4-3 to TRBJ2-3, and TRBD2 may be the D gene, going by 5 matching bases. Material for sequencing was peripheral blood. This receptor was obtained from a woman aged 45-60 years who had recovered from COVID-19. The DNA sequence is TGCGCCAGCAGCGGAGCTAGATCGGGGGATACGCAGTATTTT. Its protein is CASSGARSGDTQYF.